The present T cell receptor beta chain was sequenced within a study of blood T cell repertoires in COVID-19. For the study at large: Acute-phase and convalescent COVID-19 samples originated in the United States, Italy and Spain.

Authors' processing steps: Estimated nucleated cell counts came from reference gene primer amplification. TCRdb's copy holds only in-frame clones and misses some; the assay was immunoSEQ multiplex PCR. V, J and clone size were drawn from that table, and D and trimming were deduced from the DNA. The repertoire holds 280,000 or so clones, with about 91% as singletons. On this clone: The junction departs from the called germline gene at one end, perhaps through a read error.

This CDR3 contains 12 residues. CDR1 SGHNT and CDR2 YYREEE come from the germline V gene (reference sequence). This receptor was obtained from a woman aged 25 to 45 who had recovered from COVID-19. This sequence joins TRBV5-4 and TRBJ2-7, with D perhaps TRBD2 (5 bases). The specimen was peripheral blood. The CDR3 DNA sequence: TGTGCCAGCAGCTTGGCCGGACTTGCATGGGGCTTC. This codes for CASSLAGLAWGF.